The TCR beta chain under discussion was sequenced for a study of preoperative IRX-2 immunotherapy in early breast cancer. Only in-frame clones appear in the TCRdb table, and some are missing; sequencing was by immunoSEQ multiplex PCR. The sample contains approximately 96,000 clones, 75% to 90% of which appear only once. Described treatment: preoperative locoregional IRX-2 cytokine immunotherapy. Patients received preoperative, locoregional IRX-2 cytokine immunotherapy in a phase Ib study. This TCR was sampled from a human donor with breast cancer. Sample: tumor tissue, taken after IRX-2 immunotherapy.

DNA of the CDR3: TGTGCCAGCAGCAGGATGGGGTTACCAACTAATGAAAAACTGTTTTTT. This encodes CASSRMGLPTNEKLFF. The V and J genes are TRBV11-3 and TRBJ1-4, with D uncertain. V lost 5 bases and J 0 bases, leaving 13 bases between the germline ends. In germline, CDR1 is SGHNT, CDR2 YENEEA. This CDR3 has 16 amino acids.